The text below deals with one T cell receptor beta chain. Its antigen remains unidentified. CDR3 size: 15 residues. Germline CDR1 SGHRS, CDR2 YFSETQ. V lost 1 base, J lost 2 bases, and 10 bases lay in between. The assay was immunoSEQ multiplex PCR, and TCRdb's table has in-frame clones only and misses some. In the table there are 50,000 to 60,000 clones, about 85% of which are singletons. The data belong to a study of OX40 agonist ivuxolimab in advanced cancers. Study-level points and caveats: Both CD4+ and CD8+ T cell populations in blood had undergone clonal expansion by week 6 at 0.1 to 3.0 mg/kg.

This chain links TRBV5-1 with TRBJ2-1; no clear D gene. The sequencing used CD4+ or CD8+ T cells sorted from blood, collected in a trial of the OX40 agonist ivuxolimab. The source is an adult with an advanced solid tumor such as melanoma, head and neck, liver or kidney cancer. Here the CDR3 DNA reads TGCGCCAGCAGCTTGACTCAGATAGCCTACAATGAGCAGTTCTTC. Translated, it gives CASSLTQIAYNEQFF.